The 32 T cell receptor beta chains given below trace back to one sample, sequenced in a study of CD4 T cells in relation to SARS-CoV-2 and coronaviruses. Assay: immunoSEQ multiplex PCR; the TCRdb copy retains only in-frame clones and omits some. The table lists tens of thousands of clones, 92% of them singletons. Sequencing was carried out using naive CD4+ T cells from PBMCs. Noted subset: naive CD4+ T cells isolated by negative enrichment. The receptors were gathered from an adult with COVID-19.

The chain joins TRBV6-2 or TRBV6-3 to TRBJ2-4; perhaps D is TRBD1 or TRBD2 (5 bases each). CDR3 length: 15 residues. Trimming left V 0 bases short and J 4 bases short, with 10 bases between. Germline V gene sequence: CDR1 MNHEY, CDR2 SVGEGT. As DNA, the CDR3 is TGTGCCAGCAGTTACTCGGGGGAATCAAAAAACATTCAGTACTTC. Amino acid sequence: CASSYSGESKNIQYF.

The V gene is TRBV19, the J gene TRBJ1-1, with D uncertain. This CDR3 is built from 19 residues. Germline V gives CDR1 LNHDA, CDR2 SQIVND (reference sequence). Deletions cut 8 bases from V and 0 bases from J, with 28 bases between. In nucleotides, the CDR3 is TGTGCCAGTGCCCGGTTTCCGGTGGCCCCCGGGCATATGAACACTGAAGCTTTCTTT. Its translation: CASARFPVAPGHMNTEAFF.

The V call is TRBV5-1, the J call TRBJ2-2; 7 bases align to TRBD1. Germline trimming cut 1 base from V and 6 bases from J; bases unmatched to any gene: 6. The CDR3 length is 15 residues. The germline V gene encodes CDR1 SGHRS and CDR2 YFSETQ. CDR3 loop: CASSLTTTGSGELFF. As DNA, the CDR3 is TGCGCCAGCAGCTTGACTACGACAGGGTCCGGGGAGCTGTTTTTT.

This clone was observed a single time. The chain links TRBV19 to TRBJ2-3, with TRBD2 identical over 7 bases. Looked up from germline, CDR1 is LNHDA and CDR2 is SQIVND (reference sequence). CDR3 length equals 13 residues. After removal of 6 bases from V and 3 bases from J, the junction contained 3 bases not matched to a gene. CDR3 DNA: TGTGCCAGTAGGCTAGCGGTAACAGATACGCAGTATTTT. Protein sequence: CASRLAVTDTQYF.

The J gene is TRBJ2-5, the V gene TRBV5-1; TRBD1 matches at 8 bases. This CDR3 comprises 13 residues. Germline assignment: CDR1 SGHRS and CDR2 YFSETQ. The trim removed 3 bases at V and 4 bases at J, leaving 2 bases unmatched. The CDR3 DNA reads TGCGCCAGCAGCTGGACAGGGTCAGAGACCCAGTACTTC. This sequence encodes CASSWTGSETQYF. Combining the CDR3 with reference TRBV5-1 and TRBJ2-5 gives the whole variable domain KAGVTQTPRYLIKTRGQQVTLSCSPISGHRSVSWYQQTPGQGLQFLFEYFSETQRNKGNFPGRFSGRQFSNSRSEMNVSTLELGDSALYLCASSWTGSETQYFGPGTRLLVL.

The chain links TRBV9 to TRBJ2-1; 14 bases agree with TRBD2. J gave up 6 bases and V 2 bases, and 4 bases lay outside the gene matches. Looked up from germline, CDR1 is SGDLS and CDR2 is YYNGEE. CDR3 length: 16 residues. The CDR3 sequence: CASSVRLAGGTNEQFF. CDR3 sequence (DNA): TGTGCCAGCAGCGTTCGACTAGCGGGAGGGACCAATGAGCAGTTCTTC.

This clone was seen a single time. The chain carries TRBV3-1 (or the pseudogene TRBV3-2) and TRBJ1-6; D is undetermined. The V end lost 0 bases, the J end lost 6 bases, and 21 bases lay between the germline ends. Germline V gives CDR1 LGHDT, CDR2 YNNKEL (reference sequence). CDR3 size: 19 residues. CDR3 DNA: TGTGCCAGCAGCCAAGATAGAAAGTTAGGCACATCAATTAATTCACCCCTCCACTTT. Translating it yields CASSQDRKLGTSINSPLHF.

This clone has a handful of counts. CDR3: CASSNTGTAYGYTF. In DNA form, the CDR3 reads TGTGCCAGTAGTAACACCGGGACAGCCTATGGCTACACCTTC. The chain carries TRBV19 and TRBJ1-2, with TRBD1 matching over 7 bases. The trim removed 4 bases at V and 4 bases at J, leaving 6 bases unmatched. This CDR3 has 14 residues. Germline-derived CDR1 and CDR2 are LNHDA and SQIVND (reference sequence).

This chain links TRBV28 with TRBJ2-7; D is ambiguous. There are 11 residues in the CDR3. The germline V gene has CDR1 MDHEN and CDR2 SYDVKM. With 8 bases removed from V and 1 base from J, the gap between germline ends came to 6 bases. In nucleotides, the CDR3 is TGTGCCAGCCGGAGTTCCTACGAGCAGTACTTC. Protein product: CASRSSYEQYF. Combining the CDR3 with reference TRBV28 and TRBJ2-7 gives the whole variable domain DVKVTQSSRYLVKRTGEKVFLECVQDMDHENMFWYRQDPGLGLRLIYFSYDVKMKEKGDIPEGYSVSREKKERFSLILESASTNQTSMYLCASRSSYEQYFGPGTRLTVT.

The chain is built from TRBV4-2 and TRBJ1-2; no reliable D call. This CDR3 contains 17 residues. Germline V gene sequence: CDR1 LGHNA, CDR2 YNFKEQ. V was pared by 0 bases and J by 3 bases, with 17 bases between. In nucleotides, the CDR3 is TGTGCCAGCAGCCAAGATAAAAGGACGGCTATTTACTATGGCTACACCTTC. This codes for CASSQDKRTAIYYGYTF.

This chain joins TRBV12-3 or TRBV12-4 and TRBJ2-7; no firm D call. CDR3 size: 12 residues. V was shortened by 6 bases and J by 6 bases, with 12 bases between the two germline ends. CDR3 sequence (DNA): TGTGCCAGCAGCCTAGGCCCGCGCGAGCAGTACTTC. Translating gives CASSLGPREQYF.

The chain has TRBV21-1 and TRBJ2-7; TRBD1, the D gene given by the table, was not confirmed from the DNA. TRBV21-1 is an annotated pseudogene. The CDR3 runs 15 residues. The CDR3 bases are TGTGCCAGCAGCAAAGAAGGACAGGGAATTGACGAGCAGTACTTC. Translated: CASSKEGQGIDEQYF.

The genes are TRBV19 and TRBJ2-3; D gene unclear. This CDR3 has 12 residues. Germline V gene data show CDR1 as LNHDA and CDR2 as SQIVND (reference sequence). The V end lost 5 bases, the J end lost 9 bases, and 12 bases lay between the germline ends. DNA for the CDR3: TGTGCCAGTAGTGGATTCCTCCGGACGCAGTATTTT. This translates into CASSGFLRTQYF.

The chain combines TRBV18 with TRBJ1-3; D not resolved. The CDR3 length is 14 residues. The V end was cut by 3 bases, the J end by 7 bases, with 13 bases between. Germline values: CDR1 KGHSH, CDR2 LQKENI. The CDR3 region is CASSPTWETNTIYF. CDR3 coding DNA: TGTGCCAGCTCACCCACTTGGGAGACGAACACCATATATTTT. The variable domain in full, completed from reference TRBV18 and TRBJ1-3, reads NAGVMQNPRHLVRRRGQEARLRCSPMKGHSHVYWYRQLPEEGLKFMVYLQKENIIDESGMPKERFSAEFPKEGPSILRIQQVVRGDSAAYFCASSPTWETNTIYFGEGSWLTVV.

The CDR3 nucleotides read TGTGCCAGCAGCCAAGGTTGGACAGGGGCCACAGATACGCAGTATTTT. It is translated as CASSQGWTGATDTQYF. The rearrangement links TRBV3-1 (or the pseudogene TRBV3-2) to TRBJ2-3; 9 bases align to TRBD1. The germline V gene encodes CDR1 LGHDT and CDR2 YNNKEL (reference sequence). This CDR3 has 16 residues. J gave up 2 bases and V 1 base, and 4 bases lay outside the gene matches.

The chain combines TRBV4-3 with TRBJ2-7; D could derive from TRBD1 or TRBD2 (5 bases each). Germline V CDR1 and CDR2: LGHNA, YSLEER. The CDR3 has 15 amino acids. V lost 1 base and J lost 4, with 14 bases in between. CDR3 sequence reads: CASSQGDGISYEQYF. The CDR3 DNA is TGCGCCAGCAGCCAAGGGGACGGAATAAGTTACGAGCAGTACTTC.

V and J are TRBV5-6 and TRBJ2-3; D remains ambiguous. The CDR3 spans 14 residues. From germline, CDR1 is SGHDT and CDR2 YYEEEE. Trimming removed 1 base at V and 2 bases at J, with 8 bases between. The DNA for the CDR3 is TGTGCCAGCAGCTTGTTGGGTCCCACAGATACGCAGTATTTT. It encodes CASSLLGPTDTQYF. Looking up the rest from reference TRBV5-6 and TRBJ2-3 gives the full variable domain: DAGVTQSPTHLIKTRGQQVTLRCSPKSGHDTVSWYQQALGQGPQFIFQYYEEEERQRGNFPDRFSGHQFPNYSSELNVNALLLGDSALYLCASSLLGPTDTQYFGPGTRLTVL.

DNA for the CDR3: TGTGCCAGCAGCGCTGGACTAGCGGGCAGCAATGAGCAGTTCTTC. This encodes CASSAGLAGSNEQFF. The chain carries TRBV9 and TRBJ2-1; 11 bases match TRBD2. This CDR3 contains 15 residues. Germline V lookup: CDR1 SGDLS, CDR2 YYNGEE. With V trimmed by 3 bases and J by 6 bases, 5 bases remained unmatched.

J is TRBJ2-3 and V is TRBV2, with TRBD2 matching over 10 bases. This CDR3 spans 17 amino acids. J gave up 0 bases and V 5 bases, and 8 bases lay outside the gene matches. The germline V gene encodes CDR1 SNHLY and CDR2 FYNNEI. Here the CDR3 reads CASSRELAGVSTDTQYF. CDR3 coding DNA: TGTGCCAGCAGTAGGGAGCTAGCGGGAGTTAGCACAGATACGCAGTATTTT.

The chain's CDR3 is CASSLARIKNTEAFF. CDR3 coding DNA: TGCGCCAGCAGCTTGGCACGAATAAAGAACACTGAAGCTTTCTTT. The chain employs TRBV5-1 and TRBJ1-1; D ambiguous. V was clipped by 0 bases and J by 1 base, with 10 bases between them. Per germline, CDR1 SGHRS and CDR2 YFSETQ. The CDR3 consists of 15 residues.

This chain connects TRBV18 to TRBJ1-1, with D perhaps TRBD1 (5 bases). Germline values: CDR1 KGHSH, CDR2 LQKENI. The CDR3 length is 16 residues. Trimming took 2 bases from V and 4 from J, leaving 17 bases between them. DNA of the CDR3: TGTGCCAGCTCACCAAATCCGGGCAGGGTGGGCACTGAAGCTTTCTTT. Residues: CASSPNPGRVGTEAFF.

CDR3 in amino acids: CASARTSGTGEQYF. The CDR3 DNA is TGCGCCAGCGCAAGGACTAGCGGGACGGGGGAGCAGTACTTC. J is TRBJ2-7 and V is TRBV4-3, with 12 nucleotides matching TRBD2. Germline V gene data show CDR1 as LGHNA and CDR2 as YSLEER. V lost 8 bases, J lost 7 bases, and 9 bases stayed unmatched. The CDR3 runs to 14 residues.

The chain links TRBV13 to TRBJ1-3; D is unresolved. The germline gives CDR1 PRHDT, CDR2 FYEKMQ (reference sequence). This CDR3 spans 16 amino acids. V was shortened by 2 bases and J by 0 bases, with 11 bases between the two germline ends. CDR3 nucleotide sequence: TGTGCCAGCAGCTTAAAACCTCTAAGCTCTGGAAACACCATATATTTT. Translation: CASSLKPLSSGNTIYF.

The chain is built from TRBV13 and TRBJ2-7; 7 nucleotides line up with TRBD2. Germline assignment: CDR1 PRHDT and CDR2 FYEKMQ (reference sequence). J lost 1 base, V lost 0 bases, and 9 bases had no gene match. CDR3 length equals 17 residues. CDR3 DNA sequence: TGTGCCAGCAGCTTAGGACTGGCGGGAGTTAGTTCCTACGAGCAGTACTTC. Protein sequence: CASSLGLAGVSSYEQYF.

This chain connects TRBV24-1 to TRBJ2-2; D unclear. V lost 5 bases to trimming and J lost 3 bases, with 9 bases between them. This CDR3 spans 14 amino acids. CDR1 is KGHDR, CDR2 SFDVKD, per germline. CDR3 protein: CATSVGSDTGELFF. The DNA for the CDR3 is TGTGCCACCAGTGTTGGGTCGGACACCGGGGAGCTGTTTTTT.

The gene calls are TRBV9 and TRBJ2-3; the D is unclear. The CDR3 length is 13 residues. Trimming removed 3 bases from V and 5 bases from J, with 10 bases in between. Germline assignment: CDR1 SGDLS and CDR2 YYNGEE. CDR3 sequence (DNA): TGTGCCAGCAGCGCCCCGATTGGAGATACGCAGTATTTT. Translating gives CASSAPIGDTQYF.

This chain links TRBV29-1 with TRBJ2-3; D tentatively reads TRBD1 or TRBD2 (6 bases each). V lost 1 base, J lost 0 bases, and 11 bases lay in between. The CDR3 runs 15 residues. CDR1 SQVTM and CDR2 ANQGSEA come from the germline V gene. DNA of the CDR3: TGCAGCGTTGAAGGCAGGGGAGGAAGCACAGATACGCAGTATTTT. Amino acid sequence: CSVEGRGGSTDTQYF.

This clone was counted only a few times. This chain links TRBV14 with TRBJ2-6; D gene ambiguous. The V and J ends lost 3 bases and 3 bases respectively, with 12 bases between them. The CDR3 length is 16 residues. Germline lookup yields CDR1 SGHDN and CDR2 FVKESK. The CDR3 protein is CASSQVRVRGANVLTF. As DNA, the CDR3 is TGTGCCAGCAGCCAGGTCCGGGTACGTGGGGCCAACGTCCTGACTTTC.

The rearrangement links TRBV28 to TRBJ2-7; the match to TRBD1 covers 10 bases. This CDR3 is built from 16 residues. V lost 2 bases, J lost 2 bases, and 6 bases stayed unmatched. CDR1 and CDR2 (germline): MDHEN, SYDVKM. As DNA, the CDR3 is TGTGCCAGCAGTTTAGCGTGGGGGACAGGGGCCTACGAGCAGTACTTC. Translated, it gives CASSLAWGTGAYEQYF.

V is TRBV7-9 and J is TRBJ1-1; 7 positions agree with TRBD1. The CDR3 covers 14 residues. V lost 2 bases and J lost 7; bases outside the gene matches: 7. Germline assignment: CDR1 SEHNR and CDR2 FQNEAQ (reference sequence). Here the CDR3 reads CASSLKGAWSEAFF. CDR3 in DNA: TGTGCCAGCAGCTTAAAGGGGGCTTGGAGTGAAGCTTTCTTT. The full variable domain, in which reference TRBV7-9 and TRBJ1-1 provide the parts outside the CDR3, is DTGVSQNPRHKITKRGQNVTFRCDPISEHNRLYWYRQTLGQGPEFLTYFQNEAQLEKSRLLSDRFSAERPKGSFSTLEIQRTEQGDSAMYLCASSLKGAWSEAFFGQGTRLTVV.

The gene calls are TRBV2 and TRBJ2-1; D perhaps matches TRBD1 (5 bases). V gave up 3 bases and J gave up 4 bases, with 13 bases separating them. Germline V CDR1 and CDR2: SNHLY, FYNNEI. This CDR3 contains 15 residues. The CDR3 reads CASSDLRGLYNEQFF. CDR3 sequence (DNA): TGTGCCAGCAGTGATCTTAGGGGCCTGTACAATGAGCAGTTCTTC.

This clone was counted once. This chain uses TRBV28 with TRBJ1-3; D may be TRBD1 (5 bases). This CDR3 spans 12 amino acids. V was trimmed by 10 bases and J by 2 bases, leaving 9 bases between them. Germline V gene lookup returns CDR1 MDHEN and CDR2 SYDVKM. This chain's CDR3 is CATLGAGNTIYF. The CDR3 DNA reads as TGTGCCACCCTGGGGGCTGGAAACACCATATATTTT.